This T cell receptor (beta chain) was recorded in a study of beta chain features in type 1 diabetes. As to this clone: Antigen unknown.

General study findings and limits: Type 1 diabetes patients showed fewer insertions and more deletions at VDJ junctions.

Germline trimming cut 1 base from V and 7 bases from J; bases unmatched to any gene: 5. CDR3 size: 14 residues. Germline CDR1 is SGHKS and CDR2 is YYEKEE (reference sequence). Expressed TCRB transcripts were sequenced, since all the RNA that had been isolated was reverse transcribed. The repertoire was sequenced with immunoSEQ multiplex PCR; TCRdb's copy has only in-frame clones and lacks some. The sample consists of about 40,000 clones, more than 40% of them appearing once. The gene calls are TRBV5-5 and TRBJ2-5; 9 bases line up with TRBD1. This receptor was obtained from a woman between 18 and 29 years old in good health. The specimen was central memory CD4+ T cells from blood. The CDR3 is CASSLRDREGTQYF. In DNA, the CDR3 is TGTGCCAGCAGCTTGAGGGACAGGGAGGGGACCCAGTACTTC.